These 18 T cell receptor beta chains share one sample of origin, sequenced in a study of T cell changes during pregnancy in multiple sclerosis. Profiled with immunoSEQ multiplex PCR; TCRdb holds only in-frame clones, not every one. Of about 100,000 clones in the sample, approximately 92% were seen once. Sequencing was performed on peripheral blood, taken after pregnancy. The source is a female donor with multiple sclerosis, enrolled in a pregnancy study.

This clone turned up a few times. The chain links TRBV5-1 to TRBJ1-1; no firm D call. Germline V gene lookup returns CDR1 SGHRS and CDR2 YFSETQ. CDR3 length equals 13 residues. The V gene lost 3 bases and the J gene lost 5 bases, with 11 bases spanning the gap. DNA for the CDR3: TGCGCCAGCAGCTACGCTCCCCTAACTGAAGCTTTCTTT. It translates to CASSYAPLTEAFF.

The genes are TRBV19 and TRBJ1-1; D ambiguous. The CDR3 is made up of 13 amino acids. From germline, CDR1 is LNHDA and CDR2 SQIVND (reference sequence). The V end was cut by 0 bases, the J end by 4 bases, with 6 bases between. The CDR3 region is CASSIDVSTEAFF. In DNA, the CDR3 is TGTGCCAGTAGTATAGATGTGAGCACTGAAGCTTTCTTT.

This clone appeared a single time. This sequence joins TRBV18 and TRBJ1-1; TRBD1 matches at 7 bases. Germline values: CDR1 KGHSH, CDR2 LQKENI. The V gene end was trimmed by 2 bases and the J gene end by 3 bases; junction bases not matched to a gene: 0. This CDR3 is 13 amino acids long. CDR3 bases: TGTGCCAGCTCACCAGACAGGGACACTGAAGCTTTCTTT. Amino acids: CASSPDRDTEAFF.

J is TRBJ2-5 and V is TRBV15; TRBD1 might be the D (5 bases). Germline V gene data show CDR1 as LNHNV and CDR2 as YYDKDF (reference sequence). The CDR3 covers 16 residues. V was trimmed by 0 bases and J by 2 bases, leaving 13 bases between them. The CDR3 sequence is CATSRDPRVRQETQYF. Written as DNA, the CDR3 is TGTGCCACCAGCAGAGATCCCAGGGTCCGGCAAGAGACCCAGTACTTC.

The rearrangement uses TRBV7-8 and TRBJ1-2; the D gene is possibly TRBD1 (6 bases). This CDR3 is built from 17 residues. From germline, CDR1 is SGHVS and CDR2 FQNEAQ. V was pared by 5 bases and J by 4 bases, with 23 bases between. The CDR3 nucleotides read TGTGCCAGCAGCGTATCCCCTTGGTCAGGGGCGACCTATGGCTACACCTTC. Translated, it gives CASSVSPWSGATYGYTF.

The rearrangement joins TRBV13 to TRBJ2-7; 9 bases are shared with TRBD2. With 3 bases clipped from V and 4 bases from J, the junction kept 13 bases outside the gene matches. The CDR3 runs to 17 residues. CDR1 and CDR2 from the germline V gene are PRHDT and FYEKMQ (reference sequence). CDR3 DNA sequence: TGTGCCAGCAGCTTTCTGGCCGGGGGACTAGCAGATTACGAGCAGTACTTC. Its translation: CASSFLAGGLADYEQYF.

This clone was detected once. The CDR3 DNA reads TGTGCCAGCAGTTACCTAGATTCTCGGTACAATGAGCAGTTCTTC. Amino acid sequence: CASSYLDSRYNEQFF. The chain uses TRBV2 and TRBJ2-1; no definite D call. This CDR3 is built from 15 residues. Germline assignment: CDR1 SNHLY and CDR2 FYNNEI. V lost 5 bases, J lost 4 bases, and 15 bases lay in between.

The chain joins TRBV6-5 to TRBJ1-1, with D possibly matching TRBD1 (5 bases). CDR3 length: 15 amino acids. Trimming shortened V by 6 bases and J by 7 bases, and 21 bases separated the two germline ends. The germline V gene has CDR1 MNHEY and CDR2 SVGAGI. DNA for the CDR3: TGTGCCAGCAGACCTCTGGGCAGGGCTATCATTGAAGCTTTCTTT. Translating it yields CASRPLGRAIIEAFF.

This clone was observed a single time. This chain uses TRBV5-8 with TRBJ2-1, with 16 bases that match TRBD2. V trimming: 4 bases; J trimming: 8 bases; junction bases outside the gene matches: 3. The CDR3 loop spans 15 amino acids. Germline CDR1 and CDR2: SGHTS and YDEGEE. CDR3 protein: CASSKGLAGGDEQFF. The DNA for the CDR3 is TGTGCCAGCAGCAAGGGACTAGCGGGAGGGGATGAGCAGTTCTTC.

This chain connects TRBV6-1 to TRBJ2-5; 10 bases are shared with TRBD2. Trimming took 1 base from V and 5 from J; bases not matched to a gene: 4. In germline, CDR1 is MNHNS, CDR2 SASEGT. The CDR3 has 15 amino acids. This CDR3 is CASSEVAGGSETQYF. The DNA of the CDR3 is TGTGCCAGCAGTGAAGTAGCGGGAGGATCGGAGACCCAGTACTTC.

The rearrangement joins TRBV19 to TRBJ2-7, with unresolved D. The CDR3 consists of 13 residues. With 3 bases removed from V and 2 bases from J, the gap between germline ends came to 8 bases. Per germline, CDR1 LNHDA and CDR2 SQIVND (reference sequence). The CDR3 protein is CASSIGQAYEQYF. The CDR3, as DNA: TGTGCCAGTAGTATTGGGCAAGCCTACGAGCAGTACTTC.

The sample holds one count of this clone. The chain is built from TRBV6-6 and TRBJ2-7; TRBD2 matches at 7 bases. The CDR3 contains 16 residues. The ends lost 2 bases at V and 1 base at J; junction bases unmatched: 8. Germline V gives CDR1 MNHNY, CDR2 SVGAGI (reference sequence). The CDR3 DNA sequence: TGTGCCAGCAGTTACGAAGGCGGGAGTCCTTCCTACGAGCAGTACTTC. This translates into CASSYEGGSPSYEQYF.

CDR3 loop: CASSSPVGLNYGYTF. The CDR3 DNA reads TGTGCCAGCAGCTCCCCGGTGGGCCTTAACTATGGCTACACCTTC. The chain recombines TRBV7-9 with TRBJ1-2; D uncertain. Trimming took 4 bases from V and 1 from J, leaving 13 bases between them. The CDR3 has 15 amino acids. Germline lookup yields CDR1 SEHNR and CDR2 FQNEAQ (reference sequence).

The chain recombines TRBV28 with TRBJ1-2, with D tentatively TRBD1 (5 bases). The length of the CDR3 is 13 residues. CDR1 is MDHEN and CDR2 is SYDVKM in the germline V gene. V lost 7 bases and J lost 4, with 13 bases in between. This chain's CDR3 is CASTLGGFYGYTF. CDR3 coding DNA: TGTGCCAGCACTCTGGGGGGTTTCTATGGCTACACCTTC.

The chain employs TRBV21-1 and TRBJ1-2; the listed D gene, TRBD1, was not tested against the DNA. TRBV21-1 constitutes a pseudogene. This CDR3 comprises 12 residues. As DNA, the CDR3 is TGTGCCAGAGGGGGCCGAAACTATGGCTACACCTTC. This sequence encodes CARGGRNYGYTF.

This sequence joins TRBV20-1 and TRBJ2-4; 9 positions agree with TRBD1. The CDR3 is 11 amino acids. Germline V lookup: CDR1 DFQATT, CDR2 SNEGSKA (reference sequence). CDR3 region: CSGGQGDIQYF. In DNA, the CDR3 is TGCAGCGGGGGACAGGGAGACATTCAGTACTTC.

CDR3 nucleotide sequence: TGTGCCAGCAGTTACTCGAGGGGGCCCATGAACACTGAAGCTTTCTTT. Encoded protein: CASSYSRGPMNTEAFF. The chain has TRBV6-5 and TRBJ1-1; 7 bases match TRBD1. Per germline, CDR1 MNHEY and CDR2 SVGAGI. This CDR3 spans 16 amino acids. V shed 0 bases and J 0 bases; nucleotides not matched to a gene: 4.

This chain uses TRBV4-3 with TRBJ1-4; 7 nucleotides line up with TRBD1. This CDR3 comprises 19 residues. Germline lookup yields CDR1 LGHNA and CDR2 YSLEER. The trim removed 0 bases at V and 4 bases at J, leaving 14 bases unmatched. For the CDR3, the DNA is TGCGCCAGCAGCCAAGATCTTTCCCCATGGACAGGAAATAATGAAAAACTGTTTTTT. Amino acid sequence: CASSQDLSPWTGNNEKLFF.